What follows are 17 T cell receptor beta chains derived from one specimen sequenced in a study of shared clonotypes between healthy human individuals. Only in-frame clones appear in the TCRdb table, and some are missing; sequencing was by immunoSEQ multiplex PCR. The sample yields about 79,000 clones, about 63% seen once. The material sequenced was memory CD8+ T cells sorted from blood. Subset defined: CD45RO+ cells pooled with CCR7-negative TemRA cells. These receptors were obtained from a man aged 25-45 years in good health.

This chain connects TRBV30 to TRBJ2-7; D remains unclear. V lost 2 bases, J lost 1 base, and 9 bases lay in between. This CDR3 spans 13 amino acids. Germline V gives CDR1 GTSNPN, CDR2 SVGIG (reference sequence). CDR3 sequence: CAWSLSKSYEQYF. CDR3 nucleotide sequence: TGTGCCTGGAGTTTGTCCAAGTCCTACGAGCAGTACTTC.

This clone was recorded at least ten times. The chain links TRBV11-2 to TRBJ2-5; D could derive from TRBD1 or TRBD2 (5 bases each). This CDR3 is 15 amino acids long. The ends were cut back, 5 bases at V and 4 bases at J, with 17 bases in the middle. The V gene's germline CDR1 is SGHAT and CDR2 FQNNGV. The CDR3 protein is CASSADEGLAETQYF. The CDR3 nucleotides are TGTGCCAGCAGCGCCGACGAGGGGCTCGCAGAGACCCAGTACTTC.

DNA for the CDR3: TGTGCCAGCAGCAAAACAGGGATCTACGAGCAGTACTTC. Protein sequence: CASSKTGIYEQYF. The chain joins TRBV6-5 to TRBJ2-7, with D tentatively TRBD1 (6 bases). V was trimmed by 6 bases and J by 3 bases, leaving 12 bases between them. Germline assignment: CDR1 MNHEY and CDR2 SVGAGI. The CDR3 sequence is 13 residues long.

V is TRBV29-1 and J is TRBJ2-1; possible D gene TRBD2, 5 bases. V was clipped by 7 bases and J by 13 bases, with 17 bases between them. The CDR3 has 11 residues. Germline V lookup: CDR1 SQVTM, CDR2 ANQGSEA. The CDR3 loop is CSADPGNLQFF. CDR3 nucleotide sequence: TGCAGCGCTGACCCGGGGAATCTTCAGTTCTTC.

This chain links TRBV11-2 with TRBJ2-7; TRBD1 aligns across 7 bases. Germline V gives CDR1 SGHAT, CDR2 FQNNGV. The CDR3 has 14 residues. After removal of 4 bases from V and 3 bases from J, the junction contained 6 bases not matched to a gene. The CDR3 sequence: CASSSEGADYEQYF. The CDR3 DNA follows: TGTGCCAGCAGCTCTGAGGGGGCCGACTACGAGCAGTACTTC. Full variable domain (remainder filled in from reference TRBV11-2 and TRBJ2-7): EAGVAQSPRYKIIEKRQSVAFWCNPISGHATLYWYQQILGQGPKLLIQFQNNGVVDDSQLPKDRFSAERLKGVDSTLKIQPAKLEDSAVYLCASSSEGADYEQYFGPGTRLTVT.

The chain has TRBV6-1 and TRBJ2-3; 8 nucleotides line up with TRBD2. Trimming removed 6 bases from V and 1 base from J; junction bases left unmatched: 6. The germline CDR1 and CDR2 sequences are MNHNS and SASEGT. The CDR3 is 15 amino acids. CDR3 protein: CASRLGREGTDTQYF. In nucleotides, the CDR3 is TGTGCCAGCAGGCTCGGGCGGGAGGGCACAGATACGCAGTATTTT.

The chain uses TRBV19 and TRBJ2-3; D is undetermined. CDR1 LNHDA and CDR2 SQIVND come from the germline V gene (reference sequence). Trimming cost V 5 bases and J 10 bases, with 22 bases left between them. The CDR3 is 15 amino acids. The CDR3 is CASSPNGRPRVAQYF. The CDR3 nucleotides read TGTGCCAGTAGTCCCAATGGACGGCCTCGAGTGGCGCAGTATTTT.

The V and J genes are TRBV5-1 and TRBJ2-1; TRBD2 aligns across 7 bases. Unmatched junction bases numbered 6, after V lost 0 bases and J lost 9 bases. This CDR3 spans 14 amino acids. Germline V gene data show CDR1 as SGHRS and CDR2 as YFSETQ. The CDR3 here is CASSLVVGTTEQFF. For the CDR3, the DNA is TGCGCCAGCAGCTTGGTGGTGGGGACTACTGAGCAGTTCTTC. Variable domain in full (rest from reference TRBV5-1 and TRBJ2-1): KAGVTQTPRYLIKTRGQQVTLSCSPISGHRSVSWYQQTPGQGLQFLFEYFSETQRNKGNFPGRFSGRQFSNSRSEMNVSTLELGDSALYLCASSLVVGTTEQFFGPGTRLTVL.

This clone has more than one count but fewer than ten. This sequence may be a read error, since a much larger clone differs from it by one base. The chain employs TRBV28 and TRBJ1-1; a weak D match, TRBD1 (5 bases). This CDR3 has 13 amino acids. Germline-derived CDR1 and CDR2 are MDHEN and SYDVKM. Trimming cost V 6 bases and J 7 bases, with 15 bases left between them. CDR3: CASSRQTGGEAFF. CDR3 in DNA: TGTGCCAGCAGCCGACAGACCGGTGGTGAAGCTTTCTTT.

Concerning this clone: Within the sample, other DNA sequences also encode this same CDR3. The chain uses TRBV28 and TRBJ2-7; D not resolved. V was shortened by 5 bases and J by 4 bases, with 6 bases between the two germline ends. Germline CDR1 and CDR2: MDHEN and SYDVKM. The CDR3 is made up of 11 amino acids. The CDR3 loop is CASSLHYEQYF. Written as DNA, the CDR3 is TGTGCCAGCAGTCTCCATTACGAGCAGTACTTC.

This chain uses TRBV29-1 with TRBJ1-1; D unresolved. The germline gives CDR1 SQVTM, CDR2 ANQGSEA. The length of the CDR3 is 15 residues. Trimming cost V 6 bases and J 1 base, with 18 bases left between them. The CDR3 nucleotides are TGCAGCGTCGTATCCACCTTCGGGGAGAACACTGAAGCTTTCTTT. Its translation: CSVVSTFGENTEAFF.

The chain joins TRBV21-1 to TRBJ2-1; the table names TRBD2, a call not compared with the DNA. TRBV21-1 counts as a pseudogene. This CDR3 comprises 14 residues. CDR3 nucleotide sequence: TGTGCCAGCACCGGGAGGGAGACCCACAATGAGCAGTTCTTC. Translated: CASTGRETHNEQFF.

The V and J genes are TRBV13 and TRBJ2-7, with 8 bases lining up with TRBD2. The V segment lost 5 bases and the J segment 3 bases; nucleotides outside the gene matches: 9. CDR3 length: 15 residues. Per the germline V gene, CDR1 is PRHDT and CDR2 is FYEKMQ (reference sequence). The chain's CDR3 is CASSPPSGGGYEQYF. The DNA for the CDR3 is TGTGCCAGCAGCCCACCAAGCGGGGGAGGCTACGAGCAGTACTTC.

The V and J genes are TRBV4-3 and TRBJ2-7; 10 nucleotides agree with TRBD2. The V segment lost 3 bases and the J segment 6 bases; nucleotides outside the gene matches: 11. This CDR3 has 16 amino acids. Germline assignment: CDR1 LGHNA and CDR2 YSLEER. The CDR3 nucleotides read TGCGCCAGCAGCCACGGCCTTCTAGCGGGAGTTGGCGAGCAGTACTTC. Residues: CASSHGLLAGVGEQYF.

V and J are TRBV4-3 and TRBJ1-1, with TRBD1 identical over 9 bases. The CDR3 loop spans 15 amino acids. Germline values: CDR1 LGHNA, CDR2 YSLEER. J was trimmed by 2 bases and V by 5 bases; bases with no gene match: 6. The CDR3: CASSSRTGENTEAFF. CDR3 nucleotides: TGCGCCAGCAGCTCCCGGACAGGGGAAAACACTGAAGCTTTCTTT.

The chain uses TRBV6-5 and TRBJ2-7; D may correspond to TRBD1 or TRBD2 (5 bases each). V lost 4 bases and J lost 1, with 8 bases in between. The CDR3 contains 13 residues. CDR1 is MNHEY and CDR2 is SVGAGI in the germline V gene. CDR3 residues: CASSLGESYEQYF. In DNA form, the CDR3 reads TGTGCCAGCAGTTTGGGGGAGTCCTACGAGCAGTACTTC.

This clone was seen only a few times. The chain combines TRBV6-1 with TRBJ2-1; 7 nucleotides agree with TRBD2. The V gene end was trimmed by 3 bases and the J gene end by 4 bases; junction bases not matched to a gene: 6. CDR1 MNHNS and CDR2 SASEGT come from the germline V gene. The CDR3 consists of 15 residues. The CDR3 reads CASSDTASGYNEQFF. The DNA of the CDR3 is TGTGCCAGCAGTGATACGGCTAGCGGTTACAATGAGCAGTTCTTC.